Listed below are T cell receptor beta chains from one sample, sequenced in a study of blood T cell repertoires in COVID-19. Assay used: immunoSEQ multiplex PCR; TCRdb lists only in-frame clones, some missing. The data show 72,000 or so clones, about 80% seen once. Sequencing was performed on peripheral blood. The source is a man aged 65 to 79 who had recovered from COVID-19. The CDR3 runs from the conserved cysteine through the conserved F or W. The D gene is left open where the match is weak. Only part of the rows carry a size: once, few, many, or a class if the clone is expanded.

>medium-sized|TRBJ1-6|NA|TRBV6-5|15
TGTGCCAGCAGTTATTCGGACTCCAAAGGGTCACCCCTCCACTTT
CASSYSDSKGSPLHF
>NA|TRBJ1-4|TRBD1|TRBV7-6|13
TGTGCCAGCAGCACACAGGGGGAGGCGAAACTGTTTTTT
CASSTQGEAKLFF
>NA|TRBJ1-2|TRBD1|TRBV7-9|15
TGTGCCAGCAGCTCCGGACAGGGGGCGGATCAAGGCTACACCTTC
CASSSGQGADQGYTF
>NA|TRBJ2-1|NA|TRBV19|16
TGTGCCAGTAGTAGCTGGGGGGGCAGCTCCTACAATGAGCAGTTCTTC
CASSSWGGSSYNEQFF
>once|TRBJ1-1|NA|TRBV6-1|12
TGTGCCAGCAGTGAAGGCGGGGCTGGTACTTTCTTT
CASSEGGAGTFF
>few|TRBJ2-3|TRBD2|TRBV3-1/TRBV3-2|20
TGTGCCAGCAGCCCCGGAGGGGGACTAGCGGGGGGGCTGGGGACAGATACGCAGTATTTT
CASSPGGGLAGGLGTDTQYF
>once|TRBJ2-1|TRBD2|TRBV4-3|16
TGCGCCAGCAGCCGAGAACCGGGGGGGGACTACAATGAGCAGTTCTTC
CASSREPGGDYNEQFF
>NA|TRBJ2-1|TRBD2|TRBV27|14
TGTGCCAGCAGTTTCGGGGGGACCTACAATGAGCAGTTCTTC
CASSFGGTYNEQFF
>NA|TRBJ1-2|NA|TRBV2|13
TGTGCCAGCAGGGATGGACAGTCGAATGGCTACACCTTC
CASRDGQSNGYTF
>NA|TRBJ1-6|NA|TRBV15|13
TGTGCCACCAGCAGAGAGGGCAGGTGGCCCCTCCACTTT
CATSREGRWPLHF
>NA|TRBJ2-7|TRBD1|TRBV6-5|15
TGTGCCAGCAGGCAACAGGGGGCAAGAGACTACGAGCAGTACTTC
CASRQQGARDYEQYF
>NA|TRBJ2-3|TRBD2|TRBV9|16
TGTGCCAGCAACTTAGGACTAGCGGGGTACACAGATACGCAGTATTTT
CASNLGLAGYTDTQYF
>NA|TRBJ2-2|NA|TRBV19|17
TGTGCCAGTAGTACGCAAGGACAGCTACCGAACACCGGGGAGCTGTTTTTT
CASSTQGQLPNTGELFF
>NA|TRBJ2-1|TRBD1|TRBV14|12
TGTGCCAGCAGCCATTCCGGGACAGGTCAGTTCTTC
CASSHSGTGQFF
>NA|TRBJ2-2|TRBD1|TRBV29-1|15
TGCAGCGTCGAGGTCGGCGACAGGGGGCCCGGGGAGCTGTTTTTT
CSVEVGDRGPGELFF
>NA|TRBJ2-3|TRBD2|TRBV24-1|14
TGTGCCACCAGTGATCCGGGGGGTGGCGATACGCAGTATTTT
CATSDPGGGDTQYF
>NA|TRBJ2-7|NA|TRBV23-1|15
TGCGCCAGCAGTCAAGTACAGTTAATCTTCTACGAGCAGTACTTC
CASSQVQLIFYEQYF
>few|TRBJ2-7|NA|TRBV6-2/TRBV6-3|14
TGTGCCAGCAGTTTCCAGGGGGGACCCTACGAGCAGTACTTC
CASSFQGGPYEQYF
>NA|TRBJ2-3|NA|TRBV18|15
TGTGCCAGCTCACCGCAATCCAGCGATTCAGATACGCAGTATTTT
CASSPQSSDSDTQYF
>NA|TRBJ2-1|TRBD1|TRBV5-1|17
TGCGCCAGCAGCTTGACATCCGGGGGACAGGGCTACAATGAGCAGTTCTTC
CASSLTSGGQGYNEQFF
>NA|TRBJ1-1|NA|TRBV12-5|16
TGTGCTAGTGCCAGACAGGCTACCTATCTAAACACTGAAGCTTTCTTT
CASARQATYLNTEAFF
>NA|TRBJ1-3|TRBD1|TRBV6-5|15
TGTGCCACTAACACCGGGACAGTAGGCGGAAACACCATATATTTT
CATNTGTVGGNTIYF
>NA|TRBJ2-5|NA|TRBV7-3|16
TGTGCCAGCAGCTTAACAGGGGCGGACCACCTTAAGACCCAGTACTTC
CASSLTGADHLKTQYF
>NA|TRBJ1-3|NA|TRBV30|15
TGTGCCTGGAGCAGGGACACTCGCTCTGGAAACACCATATATTTT
CAWSRDTRSGNTIYF
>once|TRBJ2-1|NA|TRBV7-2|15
TGTGCCAGCAGCTTACAGGCTAGCCGAGACAATGAGCAGTTCTTC
CASSLQASRDNEQFF
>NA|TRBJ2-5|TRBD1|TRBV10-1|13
TGCGCCAGCAGTTCGACAGGGGTAGAGACCCAGTACTTC
CASSSTGVETQYF
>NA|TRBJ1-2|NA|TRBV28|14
TGTGCCAGCAGTACTGACAGAACCCTCTATGGCTACACCTTC
CASSTDRTLYGYTF
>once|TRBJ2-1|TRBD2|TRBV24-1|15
TGTGCCACCAGTGAGTGGACTAGCGGGAGGACGGAGCAGTTCTTC
CATSEWTSGRTEQFF
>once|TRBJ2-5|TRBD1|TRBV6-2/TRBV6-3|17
TGTGCCAGCAGTTACCCCTTGACAGGGAACTACCAAGAGACCCAGTACTTC
CASSYPLTGNYQETQYF
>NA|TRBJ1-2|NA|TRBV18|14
TGTGCCAGCTCACCACTGAGGGAGAACTATGGCTACACCTTC
CASSPLRENYGYTF